The present entry profiles one T cell receptor beta chain with its context. Other DNA sequences in this sample translate to the same CDR3. This specimen belongs to a study of blood T cell repertoires in COVID-19. Looking at the study overall: Whether acute or convalescent, the COVID-19 samples came from the United States, Italy and Spain.

Trimming left V 2 bases short and J 6 bases short, with 11 bases between. The V gene's germline CDR1 is SNHLY and CDR2 FYNNEI. CDR3 length equals 14 residues. Method: immunoSEQ multiplex PCR; TCRdb's copy keeps in-frame clones and lacks some. The sample includes some 260,000 clones, 65% to 80% of them seen just once. The chain employs TRBV2 and TRBJ1-5; a weak D match, TRBD1 (5 bases). The sequence derives from a middle-aged woman with active or convalescent COVID-19. Sequencing was carried out using peripheral blood. The chain's CDR3 is CASSEQGAGQPQHF. In DNA, the CDR3 is TGTGCCAGCAGTGAACAGGGTGCAGGTCAGCCCCAGCATTTT.